The 6 T cell receptor beta chains presented below share a single source sample, sequenced in a study of OX40 agonist ivuxolimab in advanced cancers. The library was built by means of the immunoSEQ multiplex PCR assay. Not all clones reach the TCRdb copy of this immuneACCESS table, which keeps in-frame sequences only. Checked studies attribute under half of the gap to unresolved V genes and leave the rest unexplained. In this sample the table shows 60,000 to 80,000 clones, roughly 80% of which occur a single time. About 5% of the sample comes from the top ten. The specimen was CD4+ or CD8+ T cells sorted from blood, collected in a trial of the OX40 agonist ivuxolimab. The source is an adult with an advanced solid tumor such as melanoma, head and neck, liver or kidney cancer.

By frequency in the sample, this clone is medium-sized. V and J are TRBV6-5 and TRBJ1-2; 9 bases match TRBD1. The ends lost 4 bases at V and 2 bases at J; junction bases unmatched: 5. This CDR3 is built from 15 residues. Germline CDR1 is MNHEY and CDR2 is SVGAGI. CDR3 nucleotides: TGTGCCAGCAGTTCCCAGGGACAGGGCAACTATGGCTACACCTTC. It specifies CASSSQGQGNYGYTF.

This chain joins TRBV5-1 and TRBJ2-5; D may be TRBD2 (5 bases). Germline CDR1 and CDR2: SGHRS and YFSETQ. V was clipped by 0 bases and J by 2 bases, with 20 bases between them. The CDR3 is 18 residues long. CDR3 in amino acids: CASSLDGVGSRRQETQYF. CDR3 DNA sequence: TGCGCCAGCAGCTTGGATGGGGTCGGGTCGCGGAGGCAAGAGACCCAGTACTTC.

This chain links TRBV5-4 with TRBJ2-1; D is possibly TRBD1 (6 bases). Trimming removed 4 bases at V and 1 base at J, with 9 bases between. The CDR3 runs 14 residues. Germline CDR1 SGHNT, CDR2 YYREEE (reference sequence). The CDR3 coding sequence is TGTGCCAGCAGCCCGGACAGTTCCTACAATGAGCAGTTCTTC. It codes for CASSPDSSYNEQFF.

V and J are TRBV5-5 and TRBJ2-7; D is unclear. There are 14 residues in the CDR3. The germline V gene has CDR1 SGHKS and CDR2 YYEKEE (reference sequence). Deletions cut 1 base from V and 0 bases from J, with 8 bases between. The DNA for the CDR3 is TGTGCCAGCAGCTTGACACTTTCCTCCTACGAGCAGTACTTC. It specifies CASSLTLSSYEQYF. The full variable domain, completed using reference TRBV5-5 and TRBJ2-7, is DAGVTQSPTHLIKTRGQQVTLRCSPISGHKSVSWYQQVLGQGPQFIFQYYEKEERGRGNFPDRFSARQFPNYSSELNVNALLLGDSALYLCASSLTLSSYEQYFGPGTRLTVT.

The chain employs TRBV19 and TRBJ2-3, with D perhaps matching TRBD1 (5 bases). Germline V lookup: CDR1 LNHDA, CDR2 SQIVND (reference sequence). Trimming took 5 bases from V and 3 from J, leaving 12 bases between them. The CDR3 extends over 14 amino acids. The CDR3 DNA follows: TGTGCCAGTAGTGGGGCTCGTGATACAGATACGCAGTATTTT. Protein: CASSGARDTDTQYF.

The chain couples TRBV11-3 to TRBJ2-6; D is unclear. V was clipped by 5 bases and J by 0 bases, with 8 bases between them. CDR3 length: 15 residues. Germline V gene lookup returns CDR1 SGHNT and CDR2 YENEEA. CDR3 coding DNA: TGTGCCAGCAGCCGAATTTACTCTGGGGCCAACGTCCTGACTTTC. It is translated as CASSRIYSGANVLTF.